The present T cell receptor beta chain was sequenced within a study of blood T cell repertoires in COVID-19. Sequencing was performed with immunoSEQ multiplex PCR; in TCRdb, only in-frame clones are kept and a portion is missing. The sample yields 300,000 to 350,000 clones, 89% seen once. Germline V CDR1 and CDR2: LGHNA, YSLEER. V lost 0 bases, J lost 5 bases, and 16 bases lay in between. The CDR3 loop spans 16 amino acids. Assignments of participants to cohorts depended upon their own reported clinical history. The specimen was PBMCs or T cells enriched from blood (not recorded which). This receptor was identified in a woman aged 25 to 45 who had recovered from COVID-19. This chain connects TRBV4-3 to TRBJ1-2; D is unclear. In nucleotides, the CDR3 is TGCGCCAGCAGCCAAGAGGAGTTCCCGGCGGGATATGGCTACACCTTC. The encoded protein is CASSQEEFPAGYGYTF.